This T cell receptor (beta chain) was found in a study of OX40 agonist ivuxolimab in advanced cancers. Individuals having autoimmune disease history or systemic immunosuppression were not enrolled. Only a few counts were recorded for this clone. The antigen is not known. The study, taken as a whole, reports: Normalized T-cell clonal expansion was also low in a subset of nonresponders.

Data came from immunoSEQ multiplex PCR; TCRdb stores just in-frame clones and leaves some out. The profile shows over 35,000 clones, 80% of them singletons. The sequence was obtained from an adult with an advanced solid tumor such as melanoma, head and neck, liver or kidney cancer. The sequencing used CD4+ or CD8+ T cells sorted from blood, collected in a trial of the OX40 agonist ivuxolimab.

The CDR3: CASSVALGEAFF. CDR3 sequence (DNA): TGTGCCAGCAGCGTTGCCTTGGGTGAAGCTTTCTTT. The chain couples TRBV9 to TRBJ1-1; D not resolved. Germline V gene lookup returns CDR1 SGDLS and CDR2 YYNGEE. V lost 2 bases and J lost 7, with 9 bases in between. The CDR3 has 12 residues. Based on the CDR3 plus reference TRBV9 and TRBJ1-1, the full variable domain is DSGVTQTPKHLITATGQRVTLRCSPRSGDLSVYWYQQSLDQGLQFLIQYYNGEERAKGNILERFSAQQFPDLHSELNLSSLELGDSALYFCASSVALGEAFFGQGTRLTVV.